This record covers a single TCR beta chain. Its antigen is unidentified. V gave up 6 bases and J gave up 4 bases; unmatched junction bases: 11. Germline-derived CDR1 and CDR2 are MNHNS and SASEGT. The CDR3 runs 15 residues. This specimen belongs to a study of graft-versus-host responses after intestinal transplantation. Across the whole study: All of the recipients had induction that used anti-thymocyte globulin, then tacrolimus and steroids for around three years. General study points: Recipient-marrow GvH clones were detected, some having first appeared in ileum or blood.

Only in-frame clones appear in the TCRdb table, and some are missing; sequencing was by immunoSEQ multiplex PCR. The data show fewer than 110,000 clones, over 80% seen once. V and J are TRBV6-1 and TRBJ1-2, with TRBD1 matching over 7 bases. The starting material was unstimulated CD4+ T cells sorted from spleen or lymph node cells, obtained before transplant. This receptor was taken from a human donor who was the organ donor for an intestinal transplant. CDR3 in amino acids: CASSYPKTGFYGYTF. CDR3 DNA sequence: TGTGCCAGCAGCTACCCTAAGACAGGGTTCTATGGCTACACCTTC.